These 5 T cell receptor beta chains were sequenced from one sample in a study of shared clonotypes between healthy human individuals. The data were produced by immunoSEQ multiplex PCR, yet TCRdb's version contains in-frame clones alone and is incomplete. The sample lists about 2.3 million clones; roughly 90% were seen once. The sample comprised naive CD4+ T cells from PBMCs. Subset denoted: CD45RA+ positively selected. Receptor source: a man younger than 35 in good health. Some clones in this sample may be carry-over from other donors' samples.

Written as DNA, the CDR3 is TGTGCCAGCAGCTCCCTAGCGGGAGGGCAGAATGAGCAGTTCTTC. This encodes CASSSLAGGQNEQFF. The V and J genes are TRBV27 and TRBJ2-1; 12 nucleotides align to TRBD2. Losses at the gene ends were 6 bases for V and 7 bases for J; bases not matched to a gene: 7. Germline CDR1 and CDR2: MNHEY and SMNVEV (reference sequence). CDR3 length equals 15 residues.

This chain links TRBV27 with TRBJ2-3, with TRBD2 matching 11 bases. CDR3 length: 15 amino acids. V shed 4 bases, J shed 3 bases, and the junction held 3 bases outside the gene matches. CDR1 is MNHEY, CDR2 SMNVEV, per germline (reference sequence). The chain's CDR3 is CASSYLAGGTDTQYF. The CDR3 region has the DNA TGTGCCAGCAGTTATTTAGCGGGAGGGACAGATACGCAGTATTTT.

The chain recombines TRBV7-9 with TRBJ1-2, with TRBD1 as a possible D gene (5 bases). Germline lookup yields CDR1 SEHNR and CDR2 FQNEAQ (reference sequence). The V end lost 5 bases, the J end lost 2 bases, and 12 bases lay between the germline ends. The CDR3 has 14 residues. The CDR3 spells CASSETGANYGYTF. The CDR3 coding sequence is TGTGCCAGCAGCGAAACCGGGGCGAACTATGGCTACACCTTC.

The chain uses TRBV6-6 and TRBJ1-1; possible D gene TRBD1, 6 bases. This CDR3 contains 13 residues. From germline, CDR1 is MNHNY and CDR2 SVGAGI (reference sequence). Trimming took off 5 bases at V and 1 base at J, with 8 bases between the two ends. The CDR3 DNA follows: TGTGCCAGCAGTCAGGGGAGGAACACTGAAGCTTTCTTT. Its translation is CASSQGRNTEAFF.

The V and J genes are TRBV9 and TRBJ2-7; 10 bases fit TRBD1. The CDR3 contains 17 residues. After removal of 0 bases from V and 4 bases from J, the junction contained 10 bases not matched to a gene. Per germline, CDR1 SGDLS and CDR2 YYNGEE. CDR3 nucleotides: TGTGCCAGCAGCGTAGCTAAAGGGGACAGGGGTCGATACGAGCAGTACTTC. Amino acid sequence: CASSVAKGDRGRYEQYF.